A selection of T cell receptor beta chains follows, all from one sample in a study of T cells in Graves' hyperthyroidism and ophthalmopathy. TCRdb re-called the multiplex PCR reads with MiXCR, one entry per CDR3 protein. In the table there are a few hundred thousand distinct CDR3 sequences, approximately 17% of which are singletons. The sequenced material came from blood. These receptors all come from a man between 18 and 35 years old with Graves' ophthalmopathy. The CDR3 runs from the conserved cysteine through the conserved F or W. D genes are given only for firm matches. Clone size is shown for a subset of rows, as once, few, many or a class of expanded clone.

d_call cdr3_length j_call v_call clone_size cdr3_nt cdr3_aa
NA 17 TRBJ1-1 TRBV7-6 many TGTGCCAGCAGCTTAGCGCGTCGGGCACCTATGAACACTGAAGCTTTCTTT CASSLARRAPMNTEAFF
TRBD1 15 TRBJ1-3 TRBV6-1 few TGTGCCAGCAGTGAATCGACAGGGACTGGAAACACCATATATTTT CASSESTGTGNTIYF
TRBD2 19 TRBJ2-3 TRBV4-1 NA TGCGCCAGCAGCCACCCAATGGACCTAGCGGGAACCCCCACAGATACGCAGTATTTT CASSHPMDLAGTPTDTQYF
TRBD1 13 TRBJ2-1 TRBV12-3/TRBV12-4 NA TGTGCCAGCAGTCTCCGGGACAGGGGGAAGCAGTTCTTC CASSLRDRGKQFF
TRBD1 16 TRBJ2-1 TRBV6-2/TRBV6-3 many TGTGCCAGCAGTTATGGTCCGACAGGGGAGAGTAATGAGCAGTTCTTC CASSYGPTGESNEQFF
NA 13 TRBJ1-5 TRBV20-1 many TGCAGTGCTGCCGCCAATAGCAATCAGCCCCAGCATTTT CSAAANSNQPQHF
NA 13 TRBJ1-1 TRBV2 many TGTGCCAGCAAGACAAACGAAGACACTGAAGCTTTCTTT CASKTNEDTEAFF
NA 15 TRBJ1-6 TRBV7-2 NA TGTGCCAGCAGCTTAGCGAAGGGCTATAATTCACCCCTCCACTTT CASSLAKGYNSPLHF
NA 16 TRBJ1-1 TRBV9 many TGTGCCAGCAGCGCGCTGATGGCTAAGATGAACACTGAAGCTTTCTTT CASSALMAKMNTEAFF
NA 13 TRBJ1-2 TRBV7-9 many TGTGCCAGCAGCTTAGCCATGTCCTATGGCTACACCTTC CASSLAMSYGYTF
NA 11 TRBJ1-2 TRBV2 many TGTGCCAGCAGTGAATGGAGGGGCTACACCTTC CASSEWRGYTF
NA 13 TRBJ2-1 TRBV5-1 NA TGCGCCAGCAAGGACGGATACGTTGATGAGCAGTTCTTC CASKDGYVDEQFF
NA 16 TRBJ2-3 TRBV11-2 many TGTGCCAGCAGCTTACACCTAGTGGCGTCCACAGATACGCAGTATTTT CASSLHLVASTDTQYF
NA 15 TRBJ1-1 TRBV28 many TGTGCCAGCAGTTTAGGTTTTTGGGCGGACACTGAAGCTTTCTTT CASSLGFWADTEAFF
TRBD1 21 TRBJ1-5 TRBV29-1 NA TGCAGCGTTGGGCAGGCCACCGGGGAGCTGACAGGGGACTGTAGCAATCAGCCCCAGCATTTT CSVGQATGELTGDCSNQPQHF
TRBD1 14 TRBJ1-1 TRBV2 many TGTGCCAGCAGTCAAAGGAGGGACAGCGGTGAAGCTTTCTTT CASSQRRDSGEAFF
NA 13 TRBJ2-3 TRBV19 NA TGTGCCAGTAGTACCCAGATCACAGATACGCAGTATTTT CASSTQITDTQYF
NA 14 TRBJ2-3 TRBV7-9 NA TGTGCCAGCAGCTTCCAGGGATCCGCAGATACGCAGTATTTT CASSFQGSADTQYF
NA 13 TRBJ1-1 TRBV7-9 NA TGTGCCAGCAGCTTACGGGAGGGCACTGAAGCTTTCTTT CASSLREGTEAFF
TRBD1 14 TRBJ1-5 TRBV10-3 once TGTGCCATCAGTGAGAGGGACAGAAATCAGCCCCAGCATTTT CAISERDRNQPQHF
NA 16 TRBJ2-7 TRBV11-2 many TGTGCCACCAAACCACCAAGAGGGACGAACTCCTACGAGCAGTACTTC CATKPPRGTNSYEQYF
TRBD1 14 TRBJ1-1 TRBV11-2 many TGTGCCAGCAGCTTAAGTCAGGGGGACACTGAAGCTTTCTTT CASSLSQGDTEAFF
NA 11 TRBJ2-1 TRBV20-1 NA TGCAGTGCTAGCTCCTACAATGAGCAGTTCTTC CSASSYNEQFF
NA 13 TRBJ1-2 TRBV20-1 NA TGCAGTGCTAGACTAGCACAATTCTATGGCTACACCTTC CSARLAQFYGYTF
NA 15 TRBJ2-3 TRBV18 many TGTGCCAGCTCACCTGTGGGGGATAGCACAGATACGCAGTATTTT CASSPVGDSTDTQYF
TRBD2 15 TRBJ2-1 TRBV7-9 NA TGTGCCAGCAGGCCGGGGGGGGGCCTAGGCAATGAGCAGTTCTTC CASRPGGGLGNEQFF
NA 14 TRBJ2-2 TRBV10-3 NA TGTGCCATCACTAGGGAGACGAACACCGGGGAGCTGTTTTTT CAITRETNTGELFF
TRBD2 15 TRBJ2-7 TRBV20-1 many TGCAGTGCTAGAGTCGGACTAGGGCCCGCCTACGAGCAGTACTTC CSARVGLGPAYEQYF
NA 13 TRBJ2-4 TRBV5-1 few TGCGCCAGCAGCGTGGGACTTCAAAACAATCAGTACTTC CASSVGLQNNQYF
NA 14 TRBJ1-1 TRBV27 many TGTGCCAGCAGTTTCCTCTCGGAGAACACTGAAGCTTTCTTT CASSFLSENTEAFF
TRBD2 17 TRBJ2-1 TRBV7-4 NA TGTGCCAGCAGCTTCTACGGATGGCGGGAGGGGCTGGTTGAGCAGTTCTTC CASSFYGWREGLVEQFF
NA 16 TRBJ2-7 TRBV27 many TGTGCCAGCTCCGCCTCGGTCGGACAGAACCCCTACGAGCAGTACTTC CASSASVGQNPYEQYF
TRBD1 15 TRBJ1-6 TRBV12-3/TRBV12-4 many TGTGCCAGCAGTTTATTACAGGGGAACAATTCACCCCTCCACTTT CASSLLQGNNSPLHF
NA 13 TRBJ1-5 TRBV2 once TGTGCAAGCAGGATACAAAGCAATCAGCCCCAGCATTTT CASRIQSNQPQHF
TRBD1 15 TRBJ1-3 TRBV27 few TGTGCCAGCAGTTTACGGGGACAGGGGGGAAACACCATATATTTT CASSLRGQGGNTIYF
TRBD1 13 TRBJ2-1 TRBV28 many TGTGCCAGCAGTCTACAGGGGGCCTATGAGCAGTTCTTC CASSLQGAYEQFF
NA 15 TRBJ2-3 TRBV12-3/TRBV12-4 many TGTGCCAGCAGTTTAGGACTAGTTGAAACGGATACGCAGTATTTT CASSLGLVETDTQYF
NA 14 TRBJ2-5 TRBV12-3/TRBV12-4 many TGTGCCAGCAGTTTAAAGCGGATACAAGAGACCCAGTACTTC CASSLKRIQETQYF
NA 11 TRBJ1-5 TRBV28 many TGTGCCAGCAGTTTCCTCAGCCCCCAGCATTTT CASSFLSPQHF
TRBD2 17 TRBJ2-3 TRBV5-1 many TGCGCCAGCAGCTTGCTAAGTCTTAGCGGGGGATCAGATACGCAGTATTTT CASSLLSLSGGSDTQYF
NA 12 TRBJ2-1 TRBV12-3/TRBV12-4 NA TGTGCCAGCGGGTTCTCCTACAATGAGCAGTTCTTC CASGFSYNEQFF
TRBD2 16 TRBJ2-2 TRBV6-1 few TGTGCCAGCACGCCCGGGACTAGCGGAAACACCGGGGAGCTGTTTTTT CASTPGTSGNTGELFF
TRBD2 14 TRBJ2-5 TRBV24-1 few TGTGCCACCAGTGAAGGCCCGGGGGGGGGGACCCAGTACTTC CATSEGPGGGTQYF
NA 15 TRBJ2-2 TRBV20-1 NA TGCAGTGCTTCGGCCCGGCTGGCCAAGGGAGGGGAGCTGTTTTTT CSASARLAKGGELFF
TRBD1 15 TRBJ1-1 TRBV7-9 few TGTGCCAGCAGCTCGCGGGGACAGGGGAACGCTGAAGCTTTCTTT CASSSRGQGNAEAFF
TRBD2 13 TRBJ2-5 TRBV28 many TGTGCCAGCAGTGGACTAGCGGTAGAGACCCAGTACTTC CASSGLAVETQYF
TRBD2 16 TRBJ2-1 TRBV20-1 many TGCAGTGCTCCGGCTGCGGGGGGCGTCGGCTACAATGAGCAGTTCTTC CSAPAAGGVGYNEQFF
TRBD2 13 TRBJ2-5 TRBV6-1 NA TGTGCCTCGAGGGCGGGGGTGCTACAGACCCAGTACTTC CASRAGVLQTQYF
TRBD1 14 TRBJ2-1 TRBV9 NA TGTGCCAGCAGCGTGACAGGGGGCTTCAATGAGCAGTTCTTC CASSVTGGFNEQFF
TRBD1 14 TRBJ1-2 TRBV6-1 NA TGTGCCAGCAGAAACAGGGGCACGGTCTATGGCTACACCTTC CASRNRGTVYGYTF
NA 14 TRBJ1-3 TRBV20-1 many TGCAGTGCTAGATCAGGGAACTCTGGAAACACCATATATTTT CSARSGNSGNTIYF
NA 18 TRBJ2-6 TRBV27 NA TGTGCCAGCAGGGGTAGGACCGCCTGGCCCTCTGGGGCCAACGTCCTGACTTTC CASRGRTAWPSGANVLTF
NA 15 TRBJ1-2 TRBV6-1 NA TGTGCCAGCAGTGAAAGGTCAGCTCACTACTATGGCTACACCTTC CASSERSAHYYGYTF